One and the same sample provided the 6 T cell receptor beta chains below, sequenced in a study of T-cell memory formation after mild COVID-19. TCRdb reanalysed the 5' RACE reads using MiXCR and keeps one entry per CDR3 protein. The data contain some 40,000 distinct CDR3 sequences, 8% to 10% of them singletons. Source material: PBMCs or a T cell subset sorted from them (not recorded which). The receptors were gathered from an adult woman who had mild COVID-19 (a few samples of this study predate the infection). Cell type and time point are not known.

The rearrangement uses TRBV3-1 and TRBJ1-1, with a weak D call TRBD1 (6 bases). The V and J ends lost 3 bases and 2 bases respectively, with 13 bases between them. The CDR3 consists of 15 residues. Germline CDR1 reads LGHDT; CDR2 reads YNNKEL (reference sequence). CDR3 DNA sequence: TGTGCCAGCAGCCAGTTCCGGGACAAAAACACTGAAGCTTTCTTT. It specifies CASSQFRDKNTEAFF.

This clonotype showed up just a few times. CDR3 bases: TGTGCCAGCAGCAAAGATGGTGGGGTTGGCACTGAAGCTTTCTTT. This gives the protein CASSKDGGVGTEAFF. The chain joins TRBV11-2 to TRBJ1-1; D is undetermined. The CDR3 length is 15 residues. CDR1 and CDR2 from the germline V gene are SGHAT and FQNNGV. V was pared by 5 bases and J by 4 bases, with 17 bases between.

This clonotype was seen repeatedly, ten times or more. The rearrangement joins TRBV7-2 to TRBJ2-2, with D unresolved. This CDR3 comprises 16 residues. Trimming took off 1 base at V and 5 bases at J, with 14 bases between the two ends. Germline CDR1 SGHTA, CDR2 FQGNSA. The CDR3 loop reads CASSLGLLARTGELFF. CDR3 bases: TGTGCCAGCAGCTTAGGACTTCTCGCTCGGACCGGGGAGCTGTTTTTT.

J is TRBJ1-1 and V is TRBV7-9, with D maybe TRBD1 (5 bases). The CDR3 extends over 15 amino acids. Germline V gives CDR1 SEHNR, CDR2 FQNEAQ (reference sequence). Trimming stripped 5 bases from V and 5 bases from J, with 18 bases between. CDR3 amino acids: CASSPQRSRGTEAFF. The CDR3 DNA sequence: TGTGCCAGCAGCCCCCAAAGGTCCCGGGGGACTGAAGCTTTCTTT.

This clonotype was counted at least ten times. The chain links TRBV15 to TRBJ2-3, with D perhaps TRBD2 (6 bases). CDR3 length: 15 residues. From germline, CDR1 is LNHNV and CDR2 YYDKDF (reference sequence). Trimming took off 4 bases at V and 4 bases at J, with 15 bases between the two ends. CDR3 in DNA: TGTGCCACCAGCATCGGGCGGGCGGGGTCAGATACGCAGTATTTT. The encoded protein is CATSIGRAGSDTQYF.

The chain employs TRBV5-1 and TRBJ2-1; 11 bases align to TRBD1. The germline gives CDR1 SGHRS, CDR2 YFSETQ. Trimming took 0 bases from V and 3 from J; bases not matched to a gene: 14. The CDR3 covers 20 residues. Here the CDR3 reads CASSLADGDRGNNHYNEQFF. In nucleotides, the CDR3 is TGCGCCAGCAGCTTGGCCGATGGGGACAGGGGGAACAATCACTACAATGAGCAGTTCTTC. Complete variable domain (other parts from reference TRBV5-1 and TRBJ2-1): KAGVTQTPRYLIKTRGQQVTLSCSPISGHRSVSWYQQTPGQGLQFLFEYFSETQRNKGNFPGRFSGRQFSNSRSEMNVSTLELGDSALYLCASSLADGDRGNNHYNEQFFGPGTRLTVL.